The rows below give T cell receptor beta chains drawn from one sample of a study of T-cell reconstitution after alpha-beta-depleted transplantation in children. TCRdb ran MiXCR on the PCR reads and lists one entry per CDR3 protein. The table includes about 130,000 distinct CDR3 sequences, roughly 9.7% detected once. The material sequenced was PBMCs, mostly from graft donor cells, taken 180 days after TCRalphabeta/CD19-depleted stem cell transplant. These receptor sequences come from a girl under three years old who had a stem cell transplant for combined immunodeficiency, so the T cells may come from the graft donor. Both conserved end residues are part of each CDR3. A D gene is named only where the DNA matches it firmly. Clone sizes are given selectively: once, few, many, or a class where the clone is expanded.

d_call: -
v_call: TRBV5-6
j_call: TRBJ2-2
clone_size: many
cdr3_nt: TGTGCCAGCAGCTTGGCCCTGAACACCGGGGAGCTGTTTTTT
cdr3_aa: CASSLALNTGELFF

d_call: -
v_call: TRBV20-1
j_call: TRBJ2-1
clone_size: few
cdr3_nt: TGCAGTGCTAGAGATCGACAGGCGTACAATGAGCAGTTCTTC
cdr3_aa: CSARDRQAYNEQFF

d_call: TRBD2
v_call: TRBV20-1
j_call: TRBJ2-1
clone_size: -
cdr3_nt: TGCAGTGCTAGAGTTGGCGGGAGTGGCTCCTACAATGAGCAGTTCTTC
cdr3_aa: CSARVGGSGSYNEQFF

d_call: -
v_call: TRBV6-2/TRBV6-3
j_call: TRBJ1-2
clone_size: few
cdr3_nt: TGTGCCAGCAGTTACGGTTTCTATGGCTACACCTTC
cdr3_aa: CASSYGFYGYTF

d_call: TRBD1
v_call: TRBV12-3/TRBV12-4
j_call: TRBJ2-2
clone_size: few
cdr3_nt: TGTGCCAGCAGTTTCATCCCTCTTATCAGGGGGTTCAACACCGGGGAGCTGTTTTTT
cdr3_aa: CASSFIPLIRGFNTGELFF

d_call: -
v_call: TRBV6-1
j_call: TRBJ2-3
clone_size: -
cdr3_nt: TGTGCCAGCAGTACAACTAAAAACAGGGAAGATACGCAGTATTTT
cdr3_aa: CASSTTKNREDTQYF

d_call: -
v_call: TRBV7-2
j_call: TRBJ2-7
clone_size: many
cdr3_nt: TGTGCCAGCAGTTTTGGGCCTAGCTCCTACGAGCAGTACTTC
cdr3_aa: CASSFGPSSYEQYF

d_call: TRBD1
v_call: TRBV5-5
j_call: TRBJ2-7
clone_size: many
cdr3_nt: TGTGCCAGCAGCATAATGACAGGGCGGAACGACGAGCAGTACTTC
cdr3_aa: CASSIMTGRNDEQYF

d_call: -
v_call: TRBV5-1
j_call: TRBJ2-3
clone_size: few
cdr3_nt: TGCGCCAGCAGCTTGGAGGACTCTCGCACAGATACGCAGTATTTT
cdr3_aa: CASSLEDSRTDTQYF

d_call: -
v_call: TRBV20-1
j_call: TRBJ1-6
clone_size: -
cdr3_nt: TGCAGTGCTAGAGGTGGGAGACTGAGAAATTCACCCCTCCACTTT
cdr3_aa: CSARGGRLRNSPLHF

d_call: TRBD1
v_call: TRBV12-3/TRBV12-4
j_call: TRBJ2-1
clone_size: -
cdr3_nt: TGTGCCAGCAGTTTAAACTTCGGCGGGACAGGGGGTAAGAGGAATGAGCAGTTCTTC
cdr3_aa: CASSLNFGGTGGKRNEQFF

d_call: -
v_call: TRBV11-3
j_call: TRBJ2-4
clone_size: -
cdr3_nt: TGTGCCAGCAGCCCAAGGGACATTCAGTACTTC
cdr3_aa: CASSPRDIQYF

d_call: -
v_call: TRBV20-1
j_call: TRBJ2-5
clone_size: -
cdr3_nt: TGCAGTGCTAGCGGGGGCCTACAAGAGACCCAGTACTTC
cdr3_aa: CSASGGLQETQYF

d_call: -
v_call: TRBV11-2
j_call: TRBJ2-1
clone_size: -
cdr3_nt: TGTGCCAGCAGCTTCCCACCGCTGACAGTTAGCTCCTACAATGAGCAGTTCTTC
cdr3_aa: CASSFPPLTVSSYNEQFF

d_call: -
v_call: TRBV12-3/TRBV12-4
j_call: TRBJ2-2
clone_size: -
cdr3_nt: TGTGCCAGCAGTTTCGCAGGGAGCTCTAGCGGGGAGCTGTTTTTT
cdr3_aa: CASSFAGSSSGELFF

d_call: -
v_call: TRBV20-1
j_call: TRBJ2-5
clone_size: few
cdr3_nt: TGCAGTGCTAGAGATCCGGCTGCAGAGACCCAGTACTTC
cdr3_aa: CSARDPAAETQYF

d_call: -
v_call: TRBV28
j_call: TRBJ2-2
clone_size: -
cdr3_nt: TGTGCCAGCAGTTTATTTGTGGGGACCCCCACCGGGGAGCTGTTTTTT
cdr3_aa: CASSLFVGTPTGELFF

d_call: -
v_call: TRBV30
j_call: TRBJ2-1
clone_size: few
cdr3_nt: TGTGCCTGGAGTGGTCAGAATGAGCAGTTCTTC
cdr3_aa: CAWSGQNEQFF

d_call: TRBD1
v_call: TRBV5-1
j_call: TRBJ2-1
clone_size: many
cdr3_nt: TGCGCCAGCAGCCCCGGGACAGGGACCTACAATGAGCAGTTCTTC
cdr3_aa: CASSPGTGTYNEQFF

d_call: TRBD1
v_call: TRBV20-1
j_call: TRBJ1-5
clone_size: -
cdr3_nt: TGCAGTGCTACTGGTGGACAGGTCGGTACGGGCCTCAATCAGCCCCAGCATTTT
cdr3_aa: CSATGGQVGTGLNQPQHF

d_call: -
v_call: TRBV28
j_call: TRBJ1-5
clone_size: few
cdr3_nt: TGTGCCAGCACGGGCTTTTTCCCGCAGCCCCAGCATTTT
cdr3_aa: CASTGFFPQPQHF

d_call: -
v_call: TRBV16
j_call: TRBJ2-7
clone_size: few
cdr3_nt: TGTGCCAGCAGCCAATCAGCGGACTTCTTCTACGAGCAGTACTTC
cdr3_aa: CASSQSADFFYEQYF

d_call: TRBD2
v_call: TRBV12-3/TRBV12-4
j_call: TRBJ2-1
clone_size: -
cdr3_nt: TGTGCCAGCAGGTCAGGGTCGGGGGGCAATGAGCAGTTCTTC
cdr3_aa: CASRSGSGGNEQFF

d_call: TRBD1
v_call: TRBV2
j_call: TRBJ2-5
clone_size: many
cdr3_nt: TGTGCCAGCTCCCTTGGGACAGGGGGCCTGGAGACCCAGTACTTC
cdr3_aa: CASSLGTGGLETQYF

d_call: -
v_call: TRBV10-3
j_call: TRBJ2-3
clone_size: -
cdr3_nt: TGTGCCATCAGTGCTGGGGGACCTAGCACAGATACGCAGTATTTT
cdr3_aa: CAISAGGPSTDTQYF

d_call: -
v_call: TRBV7-2
j_call: TRBJ2-7
clone_size: -
cdr3_nt: TGTGCCAGCAGCTTAGCCGGGCTCTACTCCTACGAGCAGTACTTC
cdr3_aa: CASSLAGLYSYEQYF

d_call: TRBD2
v_call: TRBV5-1
j_call: TRBJ2-3
clone_size: few
cdr3_nt: TGCGCCAGCAGCTTGGAGACTAGCGGGGCCACAGATACGCAGTATTTT
cdr3_aa: CASSLETSGATDTQYF

d_call: TRBD1
v_call: TRBV12-3/TRBV12-4
j_call: TRBJ2-5
clone_size: many
cdr3_nt: TGTGCCAGCAGTTTGACGAGGACAGGGGTCCAAGAGACCCAGTACTTC
cdr3_aa: CASSLTRTGVQETQYF

d_call: -
v_call: TRBV18
j_call: TRBJ1-2
clone_size: -
cdr3_nt: TGTGCCAGCTCACCACCGGGATTCTATGGCTACACCTTC
cdr3_aa: CASSPPGFYGYTF

d_call: -
v_call: TRBV20-1
j_call: TRBJ2-3
clone_size: few
cdr3_nt: TGCAGTGCTAGAATCAAGACAGATACGCAGTATTTT
cdr3_aa: CSARIKTDTQYF

d_call: -
v_call: TRBV4-2
j_call: TRBJ2-2
clone_size: -
cdr3_nt: TGTGCCAGCAGCCCTGGGACCCACTGCACCGGGGAGCTGTTTTTT
cdr3_aa: CASSPGTHCTGELFF

d_call: TRBD1
v_call: TRBV20-1
j_call: TRBJ2-3
clone_size: -
cdr3_nt: TGCAGTGCTAGAGTCCCGGGACAGGGATTCACAGATACGCAGTATTTT
cdr3_aa: CSARVPGQGFTDTQYF

d_call: TRBD2
v_call: TRBV4-3
j_call: TRBJ2-2
clone_size: -
cdr3_nt: TGCGCCAGCAGCCAAGACCCTAGCGGGGCCAACACCGGGGAGCTGTTTTTT
cdr3_aa: CASSQDPSGANTGELFF

d_call: TRBD1
v_call: TRBV6-5
j_call: TRBJ2-5
clone_size: -
cdr3_nt: TGTGCCAGCAGTTACACAGGGGCCTACCAAGAGACCCAGTACTTC
cdr3_aa: CASSYTGAYQETQYF

d_call: -
v_call: TRBV5-1
j_call: TRBJ2-2
clone_size: few
cdr3_nt: TGCGCCAGCAGCTTGGTCGGGGGGCAGCACACCGGGGAGCTGTTTTTT
cdr3_aa: CASSLVGGQHTGELFF

d_call: TRBD2
v_call: TRBV5-1
j_call: TRBJ2-5
clone_size: few
cdr3_nt: TGCGCCAGCAGCTTGGTTGGACTAGCGGGGGCCTATTTGGAGACCCAGTACTTC
cdr3_aa: CASSLVGLAGAYLETQYF

d_call: -
v_call: TRBV12-3/TRBV12-4
j_call: TRBJ2-7
clone_size: many
cdr3_nt: TGTGCCAGCAGCCCATTCGGCTACGAGCAGTACTTC
cdr3_aa: CASSPFGYEQYF

d_call: -
v_call: TRBV10-3
j_call: TRBJ2-2
clone_size: few
cdr3_nt: TGTGCCATCGGCTTAGACTTGGCGGCCGGGGAGCTGTTTTTT
cdr3_aa: CAIGLDLAAGELFF

d_call: TRBD2
v_call: TRBV3-1
j_call: TRBJ2-3
clone_size: many
cdr3_nt: TGTGCCAGCAGCCCGGGACTAGCCGCAGATACGCAGTATTTT
cdr3_aa: CASSPGLAADTQYF

d_call: -
v_call: TRBV12-3/TRBV12-4
j_call: TRBJ2-2
clone_size: few
cdr3_nt: TGTGCCAGCAGTTTCATAGCCCTCCCAGGCGGGGAGCTGTTTTTT
cdr3_aa: CASSFIALPGGELFF

d_call: -
v_call: TRBV29-1
j_call: TRBJ2-5
clone_size: many
cdr3_nt: TGCAGCGTTGAAAGGCTGCAAGAGACCCAGTACTTC
cdr3_aa: CSVERLQETQYF

d_call: -
v_call: TRBV12-3/TRBV12-4
j_call: TRBJ2-1
clone_size: few
cdr3_nt: TGTGCCAGCAAATTTGGGGGGCGGAATGAGCAGTTCTTC
cdr3_aa: CASKFGGRNEQFF

d_call: -
v_call: TRBV28
j_call: TRBJ2-5
clone_size: -
cdr3_nt: TGTGCCAGCAGTTTGGGTCTCGGGCAGGCGGTGGACCAAGAGACCCAGTACTTC
cdr3_aa: CASSLGLGQAVDQETQYF

d_call: -
v_call: TRBV20-1
j_call: TRBJ2-7
clone_size: few
cdr3_nt: TGCAGTGCTAGAGACCCAGGCCTCCCCTACGAGCAGTACTTC
cdr3_aa: CSARDPGLPYEQYF

d_call: -
v_call: TRBV5-1
j_call: TRBJ2-2
clone_size: -
cdr3_nt: TGCGCCAGCAGCTTCTGGAGCGCCTCGAACACCGGGGAGCTGTTTTTT
cdr3_aa: CASSFWSASNTGELFF

d_call: TRBD1
v_call: TRBV6-2/TRBV6-3
j_call: TRBJ2-7
clone_size: few
cdr3_nt: TGTGCCAGCAGTGTGGGACAGGGGATAAACGAGCAGTACTTC
cdr3_aa: CASSVGQGINEQYF

d_call: TRBD1
v_call: TRBV10-3
j_call: TRBJ2-1
clone_size: few
cdr3_nt: TGTGCCATCAGTACCGGGACAGGGGGCTACAATGAGCAGTTCTTC
cdr3_aa: CAISTGTGGYNEQFF

d_call: TRBD1
v_call: TRBV12-3/TRBV12-4
j_call: TRBJ2-7
clone_size: few
cdr3_nt: TGTGCCAGCAGTTTCCGTGGGACAGACTACGAGCAGTACTTC
cdr3_aa: CASSFRGTDYEQYF

d_call: TRBD2
v_call: TRBV20-1
j_call: TRBJ2-6
clone_size: -
cdr3_nt: TGCAGTGCTTGGACTAGCGGGCCTCTCTCTGGGGCCAACGTCCTGACTTTC
cdr3_aa: CSAWTSGPLSGANVLTF

d_call: -
v_call: TRBV12-3/TRBV12-4
j_call: TRBJ2-1
clone_size: many
cdr3_nt: TGTGCCAGCAGCTTCACAGACCTTGGGCAGTTCTTC
cdr3_aa: CASSFTDLGQFF

d_call: -
v_call: TRBV2
j_call: TRBJ2-5
clone_size: few
cdr3_nt: TGTGCCAGCAGCGGAGAAGAGACCCAGTACTTC
cdr3_aa: CASSGEETQYF

d_call: -
v_call: TRBV12-3/TRBV12-4
j_call: TRBJ2-1
clone_size: -
cdr3_nt: TGTGCCAGCAGTTTAATGCAGGGAACGAATTTCGGGTACAATGAGCAGTTCTTC
cdr3_aa: CASSLMQGTNFGYNEQFF

d_call: TRBD2
v_call: TRBV7-9
j_call: TRBJ2-2
clone_size: -
cdr3_nt: TGTGCCAGCAGCTTGCTAGCGGGAGGGGACACCGGGGAGCTGTTTTTT
cdr3_aa: CASSLLAGGDTGELFF

d_call: TRBD2
v_call: TRBV27
j_call: TRBJ2-7
clone_size: many
cdr3_nt: TGTGCCAGCAGTTCCCCCGCCGGGACTAGCTACGAGCAGTACTTC
cdr3_aa: CASSSPAGTSYEQYF